The present entry profiles one TCR beta chain with its context. Its antigen is unknown. Germline V gene data show CDR1 as SGHNT and CDR2 as YYREEE (reference sequence). The CDR3 extends over 14 amino acids. The junction had 3 bases not matched to a gene; V was cut back by 0 bases and J by 4 bases. The record originates from a study of T cell responses to AZD1222 COVID-19 vaccine. Only in-frame clones appear in the TCRdb table, and some are missing; sequencing was by immunoSEQ multiplex PCR. In the table there are about 110,000 clones, approximately 87% of which are singletons. Study-wide results and limits: A reported finding is that nearly half of spike-specific TCRs target unmutated variant regions. Clonal diversity may have been underestimated in mostly white British donors.

The receptor's source is an adult who received the AZD1222 COVID-19 vaccine. The rearrangement joins TRBV5-4 to TRBJ2-7; 8 nucleotides agree with TRBD1. This specimen was peripheral blood, taken 28 days after the second AZD1222 dose. This CDR3 reads CASSLEDRAYEQYF. DNA of the CDR3: TGTGCCAGCAGCTTGGAGGACAGGGCGTACGAGCAGTACTTC.